This TCR beta chain was recovered during a study of T cell clones after liver transplantation. Study at large: Post-transplant blood was tracked for graft-donor-reactive T cell clones identified in a pre-transplant mixed lymphocyte reaction. Three of eight recipients were HCV-positive; others had non-autoimmune, non-viral indications.

The V end was cut by 4 bases, the J end by 0 bases, with 10 bases between. The CDR3 runs 14 residues. Per germline, CDR1 LNHDA and CDR2 SQIVND (reference sequence). Data came from immunoSEQ multiplex PCR; TCRdb stores just in-frame clones and leaves some out. This table has over 45,000 clones, roughly 71% appearing once. This clone was seen once. The origin of this receptor is a human patient who received a liver transplant. Some T cells may possibly be graft donor cells. The chain couples TRBV19 to TRBJ2-7, with D unresolved. The source material was CD4+ T cells from blood, sampled approximately 54 months after liver transplant. CDR3: CASSSVGSSYEQYF. For the CDR3, the DNA is TGTGCCAGTAGTAGTGTGGGCAGCTCCTACGAGCAGTACTTC.